Listed below are T cell receptor beta chains from one sample, sequenced in a study of cytomegalovirus exposure and HLA in healthy donors. Sequencing used immunoSEQ multiplex PCR; TCRdb keeps in-frame clones, though not all of them. The data contain 150,000 to 200,000 clones, roughly 80% of them singletons. What was sequenced was PBMCs. The receptors were gathered from a woman in her forties in good health and CMV-seronegative. CDR3s include the opening cysteine and the closing phenylalanine or tryptophan. A D gene is named only where the DNA matches it firmly. Size is omitted from some rows. Given values are once, few, many or a class for expanded clones.

J gene | clone size | D gene | V gene | CDR3 DNA | CDR3 protein
TRBJ2-3 | few | TRBD2 | TRBV7-2 | TGTGCCAGCAGCTTAGCGGGGACTAGGGACGATACGCAGTATTTT | CASSLAGTRDDTQYF
TRBJ2-1 | NA | NA | TRBV30 | TGTGCCTGGAGTGTACGCGGAGGAACCTACAATGAGCAGTTCTTC | CAWSVRGGTYNEQFF
TRBJ2-1 | NA | TRBD2 | TRBV7-9 | TGTGCCAGCAGCTTAGTGCGGGAGGGTCCGTTCTTC | CASSLVREGPFF
TRBJ1-2 | NA | NA | TRBV25-1 | TGTGCCAGCAGTGAATTACAGGGCCAAATGGGTAACTATGGCTACACCTTC | CASSELQGQMGNYGYTF
TRBJ1-1 | NA | TRBD1 | TRBV18 | TGTGCCAGCTCACCTGACAGGGTGGTAGACACTGAAGCTTTCTTT | CASSPDRVVDTEAFF
TRBJ2-2 | once | NA | TRBV28 | TGTGCCAGCAACAAAGGGGGGAACACCGGGGAGCTGTTTTTT | CASNKGGNTGELFF
TRBJ1-1 | NA | NA | TRBV5-1 | TGCGCCAGCAGCCCACTGAATCAAGACATCGGTGAAGCTTTCTTT | CASSPLNQDIGEAFF
TRBJ2-5 | NA | TRBD1 | TRBV11-1 | TGTGCCAGCAGCGCCCGGACAGGCCAAGAGACCCAGTACTTC | CASSARTGQETQYF
TRBJ1-4 | NA | TRBD1 | TRBV28 | TGTGCCAGCAGTTCCCGAACGGGACAGGATTTGGAAAAACTGTTTTTT | CASSSRTGQDLEKLFF
TRBJ1-4 | NA | TRBD1 | TRBV6-6 | TGTGCCAGCAACTACCGGGACAGTGAAAAACTGTTTTTT | CASNYRDSEKLFF
TRBJ2-3 | NA | TRBD2 | TRBV6-1 | TGTGCCAGCAGGTCTAGCGGGGGGGGTTCGAATACGCAGTATTTT | CASRSSGGGSNTQYF